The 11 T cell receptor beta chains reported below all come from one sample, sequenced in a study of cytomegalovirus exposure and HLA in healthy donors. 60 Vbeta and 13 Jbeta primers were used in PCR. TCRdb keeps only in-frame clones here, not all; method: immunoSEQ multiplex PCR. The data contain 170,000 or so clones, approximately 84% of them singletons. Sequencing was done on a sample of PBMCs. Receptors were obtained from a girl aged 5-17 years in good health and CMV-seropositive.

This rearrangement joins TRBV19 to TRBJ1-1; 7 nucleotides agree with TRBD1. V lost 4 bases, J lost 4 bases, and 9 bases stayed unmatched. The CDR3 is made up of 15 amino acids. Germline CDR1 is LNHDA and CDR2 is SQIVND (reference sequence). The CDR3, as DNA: TGTGCCAGTAGTACTACAGGGGATATTATCACTGAAGCTTTCTTT. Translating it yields CASSTTGDIITEAFF.

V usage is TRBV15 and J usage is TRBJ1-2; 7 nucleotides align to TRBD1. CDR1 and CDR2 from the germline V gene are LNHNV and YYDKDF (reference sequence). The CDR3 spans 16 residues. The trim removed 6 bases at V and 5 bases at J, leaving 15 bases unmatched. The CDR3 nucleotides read TGTGCCACCAGTCTGACTACGACTCAGGGACAGTATGGCTACACCTTC. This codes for CATSLTTTQGQYGYTF.

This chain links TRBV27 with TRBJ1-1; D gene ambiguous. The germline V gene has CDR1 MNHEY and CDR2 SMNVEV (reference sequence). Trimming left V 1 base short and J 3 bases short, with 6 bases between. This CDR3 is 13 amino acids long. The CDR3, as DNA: TGTGCCAGCAGTTTATATCGGGACACTGAAGCTTTCTTT. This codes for CASSLYRDTEAFF.

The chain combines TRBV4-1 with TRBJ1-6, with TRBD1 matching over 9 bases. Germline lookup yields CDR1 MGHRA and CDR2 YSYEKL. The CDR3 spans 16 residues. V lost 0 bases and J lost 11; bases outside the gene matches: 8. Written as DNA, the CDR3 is TGCGCCAGCAGCCAAGACCCGGGACAGGGTTATCCACCCCTCCACTTT. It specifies CASSQDPGQGYPPLHF.

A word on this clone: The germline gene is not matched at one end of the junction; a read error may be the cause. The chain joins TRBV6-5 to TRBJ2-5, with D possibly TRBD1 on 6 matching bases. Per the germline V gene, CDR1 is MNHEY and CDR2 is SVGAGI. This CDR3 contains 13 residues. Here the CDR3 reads CASSFDRSEAQYF. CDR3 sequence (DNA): TGTGCCAGCAGTTTCGACAGGTCAGAGGCCCAGTACTTC.

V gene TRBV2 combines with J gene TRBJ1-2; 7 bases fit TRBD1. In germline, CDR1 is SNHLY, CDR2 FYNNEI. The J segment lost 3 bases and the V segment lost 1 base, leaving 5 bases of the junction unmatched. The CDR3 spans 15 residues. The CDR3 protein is CASSEGDRVDYGYTF. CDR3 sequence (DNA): TGTGCCAGCAGTGAAGGTGACAGGGTGGACTATGGCTACACCTTC.

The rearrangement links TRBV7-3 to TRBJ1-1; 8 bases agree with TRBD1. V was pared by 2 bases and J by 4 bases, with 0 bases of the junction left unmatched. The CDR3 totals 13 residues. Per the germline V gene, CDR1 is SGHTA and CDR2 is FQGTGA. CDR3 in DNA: TGTGCCAGCAGCTTAGGACAGGGCACTGAAGCTTTCTTT. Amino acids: CASSLGQGTEAFF.

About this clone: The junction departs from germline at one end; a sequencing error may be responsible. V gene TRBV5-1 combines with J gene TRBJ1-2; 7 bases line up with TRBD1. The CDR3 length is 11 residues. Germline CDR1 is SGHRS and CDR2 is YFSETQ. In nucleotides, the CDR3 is TGCGCCAGCAGCCAAGGGGGCGTCCGGGCCTTC. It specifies CASSQGGVRAF.

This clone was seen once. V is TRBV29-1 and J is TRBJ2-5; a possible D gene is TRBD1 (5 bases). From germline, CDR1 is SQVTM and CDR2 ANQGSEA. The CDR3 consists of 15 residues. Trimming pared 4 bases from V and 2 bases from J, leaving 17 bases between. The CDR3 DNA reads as TGCAGCGTTGTTTGGGTTGGACACCAGCAAGAGACCCAGTACTTC. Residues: CSVVWVGHQQETQYF.

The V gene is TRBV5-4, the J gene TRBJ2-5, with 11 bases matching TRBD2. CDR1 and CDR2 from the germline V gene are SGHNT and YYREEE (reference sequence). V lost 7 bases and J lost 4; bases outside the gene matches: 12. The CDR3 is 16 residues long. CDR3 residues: CASSTTGLAEIETQYF. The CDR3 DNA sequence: TGTGCCAGCTCAACCACGGGACTAGCGGAGATAGAGACCCAGTACTTC.

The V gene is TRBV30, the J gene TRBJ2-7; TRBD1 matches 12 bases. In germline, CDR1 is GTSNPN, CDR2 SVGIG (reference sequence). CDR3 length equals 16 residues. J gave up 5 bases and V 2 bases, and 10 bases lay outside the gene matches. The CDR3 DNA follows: TGTGCCTGGAGTCTCCCCCGAGGGACAGGGGGCCACGAGCAGTACTTC. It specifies CAWSLPRGTGGHEQYF.